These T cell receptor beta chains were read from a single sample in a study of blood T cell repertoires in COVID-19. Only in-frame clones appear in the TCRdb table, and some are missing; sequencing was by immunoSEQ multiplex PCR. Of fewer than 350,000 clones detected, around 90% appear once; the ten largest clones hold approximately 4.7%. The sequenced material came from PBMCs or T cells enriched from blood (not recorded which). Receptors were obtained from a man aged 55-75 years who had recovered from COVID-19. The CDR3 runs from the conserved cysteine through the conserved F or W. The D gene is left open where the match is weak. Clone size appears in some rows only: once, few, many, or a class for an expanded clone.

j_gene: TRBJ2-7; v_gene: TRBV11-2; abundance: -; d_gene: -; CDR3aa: CASSSPAQQPEQYF; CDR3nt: TGTGCCAGCAGCTCCCCAGCACAACAGCCCGAGCAGTACTTC
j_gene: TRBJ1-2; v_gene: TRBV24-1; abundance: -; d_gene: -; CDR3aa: CATSDLSRGYGYTF; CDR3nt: TGTGCCACCAGTGATTTGTCACGCGGCTATGGCTACACCTTC
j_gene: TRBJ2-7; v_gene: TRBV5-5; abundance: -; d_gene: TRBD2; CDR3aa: CASSLMGGVRSYEQYF; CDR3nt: TGTGCCAGCAGCTTGATGGGAGGGGTTCGGTCCTACGAGCAGTACTTC
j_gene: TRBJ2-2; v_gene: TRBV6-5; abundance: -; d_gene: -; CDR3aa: CASNRGLGTGELFF; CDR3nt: TGTGCCAGCAATAGAGGGCTTGGCACCGGGGAGCTGTTTTTT
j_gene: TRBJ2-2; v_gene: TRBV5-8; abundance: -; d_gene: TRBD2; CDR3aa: CASRWTSGNTGELFF; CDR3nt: TGTGCCAGCAGATGGACTAGCGGAAACACCGGGGAGCTGTTTTTT
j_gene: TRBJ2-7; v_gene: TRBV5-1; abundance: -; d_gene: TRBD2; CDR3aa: CASSVLAGVNYEQYF; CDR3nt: TGCGCCAGCAGCGTTCTAGCGGGAGTAAACTACGAGCAGTACTTC
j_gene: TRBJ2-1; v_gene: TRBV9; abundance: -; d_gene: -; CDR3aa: CASSSGLQSEQFF; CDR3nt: TGTGCCAGCAGCTCGGGACTCCAAAGTGAGCAGTTCTTC
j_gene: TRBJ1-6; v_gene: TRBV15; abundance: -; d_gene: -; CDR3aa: CATSRDPSYNSPLHF; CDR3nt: TGTGCCACCAGCAGAGATCCGTCCTATAATTCACCCCTCCACTTT
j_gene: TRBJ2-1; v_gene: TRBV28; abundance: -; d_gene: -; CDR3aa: CASSQGRPPERFF; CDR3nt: TGTGCCAGCAGTCAAGGGAGACCACCTGAACGGTTCTTC
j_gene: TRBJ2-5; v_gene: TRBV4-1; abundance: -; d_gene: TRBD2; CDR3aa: CASSQDPAASGETQYF; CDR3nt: TGCGCCAGCAGCCAAGATCCAGCGGCTAGCGGGGAGACCCAGTACTTC
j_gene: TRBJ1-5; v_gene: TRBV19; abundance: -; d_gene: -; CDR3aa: CASSTHSSNQPQHF; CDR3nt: TGTGCCAGTAGTACCCACTCTAGCAATCAGCCCCAGCATTTT
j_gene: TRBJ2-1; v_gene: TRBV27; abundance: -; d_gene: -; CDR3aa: CASSSHGTQSYNEQFF; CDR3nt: TGTGCCAGCAGTTCACACGGGACACAGTCCTACAATGAGCAGTTCTTC
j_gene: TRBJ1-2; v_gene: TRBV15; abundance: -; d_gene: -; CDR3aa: CATSRDTGGYTF; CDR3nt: TGTGCCACCAGCAGAGATACCGGTGGCTACACCTTC
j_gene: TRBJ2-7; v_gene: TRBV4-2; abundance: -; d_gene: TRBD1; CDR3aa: CASSQDPSDRGTSIDYEQYF; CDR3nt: TGTGCCAGCAGCCAAGACCCCTCAGACAGGGGGACTTCCATTGACTACGAGCAGTACTTC
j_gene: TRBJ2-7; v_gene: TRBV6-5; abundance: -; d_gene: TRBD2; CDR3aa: CASSSPGLADYEQYF; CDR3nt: TGTGCCAGCAGTTCCCCGGGACTAGCGGACTACGAGCAGTACTTC
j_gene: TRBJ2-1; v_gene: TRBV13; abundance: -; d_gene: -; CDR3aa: CASSFSQARYNEQFF; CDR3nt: TGTGCCAGCAGCTTTTCCCAGGCTCGGTACAATGAGCAGTTCTTC
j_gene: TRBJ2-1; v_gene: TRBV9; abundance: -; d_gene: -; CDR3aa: CASSGDDSEQFF; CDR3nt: TGTGCCAGCAGCGGTGACGACAGTGAGCAGTTCTTC
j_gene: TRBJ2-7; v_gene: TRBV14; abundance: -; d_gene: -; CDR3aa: CASSFLYEQYF; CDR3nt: TGTGCCAGCAGCTTCCTCTACGAGCAGTACTTC
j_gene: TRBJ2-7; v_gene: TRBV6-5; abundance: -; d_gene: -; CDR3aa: CASTHGVTYEQYF; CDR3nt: TGTGCCAGCACCCACGGAGTCACCTACGAGCAGTACTTC
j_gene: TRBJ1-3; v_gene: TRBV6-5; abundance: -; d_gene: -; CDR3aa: CASSYSAFSGNTIYF; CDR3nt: TGTGCCAGCAGTTACTCAGCGTTCTCTGGAAACACCATATATTTT
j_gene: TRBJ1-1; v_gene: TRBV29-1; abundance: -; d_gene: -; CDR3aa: CSVEETGMNTEAFF; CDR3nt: TGCAGCGTTGAAGAAACAGGGATGAACACTGAAGCTTTCTTT
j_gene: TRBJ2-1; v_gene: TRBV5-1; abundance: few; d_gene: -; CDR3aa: CASKGETHNEQFF; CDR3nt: TGCGCCTCAAAAGGAGAAACCCACAATGAGCAGTTCTTC
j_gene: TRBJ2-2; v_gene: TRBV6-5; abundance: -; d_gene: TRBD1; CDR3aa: CASSEGQVPTGELFF; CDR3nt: TGTGCCAGCAGCGAGGGACAGGTTCCCACCGGGGAGCTGTTTTTT
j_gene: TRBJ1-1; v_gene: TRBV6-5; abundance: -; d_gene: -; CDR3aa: CASSYSGREAFF; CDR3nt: TGTGCCAGCAGTTACTCTGGGCGCGAAGCTTTCTTT
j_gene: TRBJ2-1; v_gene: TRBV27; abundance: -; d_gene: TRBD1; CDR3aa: CASSLSGGAAYEQFF; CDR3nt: TGTGCCAGCAGTTTGTCAGGGGGCGCCGCCTATGAGCAGTTCTTC
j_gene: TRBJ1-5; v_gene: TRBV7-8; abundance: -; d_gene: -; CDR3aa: CASSSDRGYSNQPQHF; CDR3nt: TGTGCCAGCAGCTCCGACAGAGGATATAGCAATCAGCCCCAGCATTTT
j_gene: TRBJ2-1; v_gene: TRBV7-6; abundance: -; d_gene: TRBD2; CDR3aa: CASSFGLAGGNNEQFF; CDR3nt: TGTGCCAGCAGCTTCGGACTAGCGGGAGGCAACAATGAGCAGTTCTTC
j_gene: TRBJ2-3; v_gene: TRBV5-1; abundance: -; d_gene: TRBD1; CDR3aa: CASSRDSSTDTQYF; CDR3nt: TGCGCCAGCAGCCGGGACAGTTCCACAGATACGCAGTATTTT
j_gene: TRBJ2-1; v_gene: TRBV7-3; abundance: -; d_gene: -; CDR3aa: CASSPESTYNEQFF; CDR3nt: TGTGCCAGCAGCCCCGAGTCCACCTACAATGAGCAGTTCTTC
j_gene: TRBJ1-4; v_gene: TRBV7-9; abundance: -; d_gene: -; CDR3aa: CASSLGGTEKLFF; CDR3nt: TGTGCCAGCAGCTTAGGAGGAACTGAAAAACTGTTTTTT
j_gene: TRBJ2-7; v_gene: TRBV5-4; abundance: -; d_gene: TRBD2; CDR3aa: CASSLGRESHEQYF; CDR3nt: TGTGCCAGCAGCTTGGGGCGGGAGTCCCACGAGCAGTACTTC
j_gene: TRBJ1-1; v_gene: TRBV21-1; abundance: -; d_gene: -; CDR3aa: CASSKVIRMGQENTEAFF; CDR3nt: TGTGCCAGCAGCAAAGTGATTCGGATGGGACAAGAGAACACTGAAGCTTTCTTT
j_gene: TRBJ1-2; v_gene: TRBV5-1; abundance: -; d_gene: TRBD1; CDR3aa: CASSLSGTGGLYGYTF; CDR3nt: TGCGCCAGCAGCTTATCCGGGACAGGGGGCTTGTATGGCTACACCTTC
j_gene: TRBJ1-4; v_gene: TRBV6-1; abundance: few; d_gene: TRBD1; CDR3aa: CASSEAQGAPLIREKLFF; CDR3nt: TGTGCCAGCAGTGAAGCGCAGGGGGCGCCCCTAATTAGAGAAAAACTGTTTTTT
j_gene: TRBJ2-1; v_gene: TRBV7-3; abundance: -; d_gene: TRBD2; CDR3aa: CASSLQSAGASNEQFF; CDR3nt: TGTGCCAGCAGCTTACAGTCCGCGGGAGCGAGTAATGAGCAGTTCTTC
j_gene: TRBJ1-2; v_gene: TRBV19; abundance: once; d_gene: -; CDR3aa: CASQGRFYGYTF; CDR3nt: TGTGCCAGCCAAGGGAGATTCTATGGCTACACCTTC
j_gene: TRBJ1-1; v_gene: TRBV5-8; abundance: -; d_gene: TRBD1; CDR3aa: CASSRDRRNTEAFF; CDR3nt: TGTGCCAGCAGCAGGGACAGGCGGAACACTGAAGCTTTCTTT
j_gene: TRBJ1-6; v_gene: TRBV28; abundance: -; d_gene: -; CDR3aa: CASSLWTAYNSPLHF; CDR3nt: TGTGCCAGCAGTTTATGGACAGCTTATAATTCACCCCTCCACTTT
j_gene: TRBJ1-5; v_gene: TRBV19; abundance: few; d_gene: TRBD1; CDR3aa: CASSIIKGQNQPQHF; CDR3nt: TGTGCCAGTAGTATAATAAAGGGACAGAATCAGCCCCAGCATTTT
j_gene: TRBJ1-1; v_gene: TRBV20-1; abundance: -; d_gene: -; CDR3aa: CSALEDTEAFF; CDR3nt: TGCAGTGCTTTGGAGGACACTGAAGCTTTCTTT
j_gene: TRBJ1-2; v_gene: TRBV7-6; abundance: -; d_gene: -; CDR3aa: CASSETAGIYGYTF; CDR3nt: TGTGCCAGCAGTGAAACAGCCGGAATCTATGGCTACACCTTC
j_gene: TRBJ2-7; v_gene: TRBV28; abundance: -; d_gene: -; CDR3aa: CASTEGTKWAQYF; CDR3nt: TGTGCCAGCACCGAAGGTACCAAGTGGGCCCAGTACTTC
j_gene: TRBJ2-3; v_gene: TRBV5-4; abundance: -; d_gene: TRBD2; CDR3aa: CASSRTSGGTDTQYF; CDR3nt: TGTGCCAGCAGCAGGACTAGCGGGGGAACAGATACGCAGTATTTT
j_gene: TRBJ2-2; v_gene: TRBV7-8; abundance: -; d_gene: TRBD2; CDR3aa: CASSLAGLAGFTGELFF; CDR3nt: TGTGCCAGCAGCTTAGCGGGACTAGCGGGATTCACCGGGGAGCTGTTTTTT
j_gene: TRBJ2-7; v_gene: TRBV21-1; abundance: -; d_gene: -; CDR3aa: CASSRRGDRYYEQYF; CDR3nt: TGTGCCAGCAGCCGCCGCGGCGACAGATACTACGAGCAGTACTTC
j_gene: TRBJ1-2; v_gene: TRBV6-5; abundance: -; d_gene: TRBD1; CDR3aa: CASTEVQGAGYGYTF; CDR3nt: TGTGCCAGCACCGAGGTGCAGGGGGCGGGTTATGGCTACACCTTC